This TCR beta chain is from a study of cytomegalovirus exposure and HLA in healthy donors. Whole-study findings and limits: It was 150 to 200 TCR beta chains that were listed as cytomegalovirus-associated. The study found most TCR sequences rare, yet found some public TCRs in many donors. Reports credit the classifier with highly specific, highly sensitive diagnosis of cytomegalovirus status. Subsequent analysis showed first-cohort TCR clusters tending to co-occur in 95 to 150 validation repertoires.

In the case of this clone: Antigen specificity is unknown.

V was clipped by 4 bases and J by 3 bases, with 9 bases between them. Germline V gene sequence: CDR1 SEHNR, CDR2 FQNEAQ (reference sequence). The CDR3 has 13 residues. Clones were read by immunoSEQ multiplex PCR, and TCRdb kept only the in-frame ones, dropping some. The data contain roughly 98,000 clones, roughly 87% of them singletons. This chain uses TRBV7-9 with TRBJ1-2, with D perhaps matching TRBD1 (6 bases). The TCR sequence derives from a woman aged 25 to 39 in good health and CMV-seronegative. The sample consisted of PBMCs. CDR3 amino acids: CASSSDRYYGYTF. The CDR3 nucleotides read TGTGCCAGCAGCTCCGACAGGTACTATGGCTACACCTTC.